These T cell receptor beta chains were read from a single sample in a study of shared clonotypes between healthy human individuals. Produced via immunoSEQ multiplex PCR; TCRdb's table is partial and in-frame only. The sample consists of 90,000 to 130,000 clones, 68% of them appearing once. Sequencing was done on a sample of memory CD8+ T cells sorted from blood. The receptors were gathered from a woman aged 25 to 39 in good health. Both conserved end residues are part of each CDR3.

v_call: TRBV9
j_call: TRBJ2-3
cdr3_aa: CASSVAWGTDTQYF

v_call: TRBV29-1
j_call: TRBJ2-7
cdr3_aa: CSVGLAGYSYEQYF

v_call: TRBV11-2
j_call: TRBJ2-3
cdr3_aa: CASGWSSGKTDTQYF

v_call: TRBV7-6
j_call: TRBJ2-7
cdr3_aa: CASSLVGFYEQYF

v_call: TRBV19
j_call: TRBJ2-7
cdr3_aa: CASSILVEQYF

v_call: TRBV7-3
j_call: TRBJ2-1
cdr3_aa: CASSPSRGDYNEQFF

v_call: TRBV28
j_call: TRBJ2-7
cdr3_aa: CASSLSYTSGKTYEQYF

v_call: TRBV28
j_call: TRBJ1-2
cdr3_aa: CASSSDRSDYGYTF

v_call: TRBV6-1
j_call: TRBJ2-7
cdr3_aa: CASSGGLGGNPYEQYF

v_call: TRBV7-6
j_call: TRBJ1-5
cdr3_aa: CASSLLKGHDQPQHF

v_call: TRBV5-1
j_call: TRBJ2-2
cdr3_aa: CASSQITGELFF

v_call: TRBV9
j_call: TRBJ1-5
cdr3_aa: CASAETAASNQPQHF

v_call: TRBV5-1
j_call: TRBJ2-7
cdr3_aa: CASSPRGDRNYEQYF

v_call: TRBV7-6
j_call: TRBJ1-2
cdr3_aa: CASSLAGGLYGYTF

v_call: TRBV2
j_call: TRBJ2-7
cdr3_aa: CASSGQGVSYEQYF

v_call: TRBV5-5
j_call: TRBJ1-2
cdr3_aa: CASSLEDRVYGYTF

v_call: TRBV27
j_call: TRBJ2-7
cdr3_aa: CASSYMGYEQYF

v_call: TRBV6-4
j_call: TRBJ2-1
cdr3_aa: CASSDMDRGGNEQFF

v_call: TRBV9
j_call: TRBJ1-1
cdr3_aa: CASSTQGMNTEAFF

v_call: TRBV9
j_call: TRBJ2-7
cdr3_aa: CASSSPRGSRESEQYF

v_call: TRBV13
j_call: TRBJ1-5
cdr3_aa: CASSFLLRGNQPQHF

v_call: TRBV27
j_call: TRBJ1-5
cdr3_aa: CASSFSTGFYSNQPQHF

v_call: TRBV27
j_call: TRBJ1-5
cdr3_aa: CASSLTRPSNQPQHF

v_call: TRBV7-6
j_call: TRBJ1-2
cdr3_aa: CASSSHVRAPLYGYTF

v_call: TRBV5-1
j_call: TRBJ1-1
cdr3_aa: CASSLQGMNTEAFF

v_call: TRBV5-1
j_call: TRBJ2-7
cdr3_aa: CASSLEVRGEQYF

v_call: TRBV28
j_call: TRBJ2-7
cdr3_aa: CASKAGLYEQYF

v_call: TRBV30
j_call: TRBJ2-3
cdr3_aa: CAWAGLARGDTQYF

v_call: TRBV29-1
j_call: TRBJ2-3
cdr3_aa: CSAIGTSGRRDTQYF

v_call: TRBV9
j_call: TRBJ2-1
cdr3_aa: CASSEGADYNEQFF

v_call: TRBV15
j_call: TRBJ1-5
cdr3_aa: CATRYTGLSNQPQHF

v_call: TRBV5-4
j_call: TRBJ2-7
cdr3_aa: CASSDREKGAIHEQYF

v_call: TRBV19
j_call: TRBJ1-4
cdr3_aa: CASSIVGGGEGKLFF

v_call: TRBV18
j_call: TRBJ1-2
cdr3_aa: CASRSTEGGYTF

v_call: TRBV25-1
j_call: TRBJ2-7
cdr3_aa: CASSESHQGQVYEQYF

v_call: TRBV13
j_call: TRBJ2-7
cdr3_aa: CASSLEGATEYEQYF

v_call: TRBV7-2
j_call: TRBJ1-1
cdr3_aa: CASSLEVVSYTEAFF

v_call: TRBV6-1
j_call: TRBJ2-2
cdr3_aa: CASSELARTGELFF

v_call: TRBV28
j_call: TRBJ1-1
cdr3_aa: CASRDRWADTEAFF

v_call: TRBV6-5
j_call: TRBJ1-1
cdr3_aa: CASSYRDNTEAFF

v_call: TRBV29-1
j_call: TRBJ2-1
cdr3_aa: CSVTGDEQFF

v_call: TRBV6-1
j_call: TRBJ2-7
cdr3_aa: CASRRGLYEQYF

v_call: TRBV14
j_call: TRBJ2-1
cdr3_aa: CASSQATGTTEQFF

v_call: TRBV7-6
j_call: TRBJ2-7
cdr3_aa: CASSFAVTYEQYF

v_call: TRBV29-1
j_call: TRBJ2-7
cdr3_aa: CSVLGGSYEQYF

v_call: TRBV9
j_call: -
cdr3_aa: CASSPRSDPFYEQYF

v_call: TRBV7-9
j_call: TRBJ2-3
cdr3_aa: CASSLSGRNTDTQYF

v_call: TRBV6-1
j_call: TRBJ2-7
cdr3_aa: CASSEGRGLSSSYEQYF

v_call: TRBV28
j_call: TRBJ2-5
cdr3_aa: CASSFIGSQYF

v_call: TRBV7-9
j_call: TRBJ2-5
cdr3_aa: CASSFASVGLVNQETQYF